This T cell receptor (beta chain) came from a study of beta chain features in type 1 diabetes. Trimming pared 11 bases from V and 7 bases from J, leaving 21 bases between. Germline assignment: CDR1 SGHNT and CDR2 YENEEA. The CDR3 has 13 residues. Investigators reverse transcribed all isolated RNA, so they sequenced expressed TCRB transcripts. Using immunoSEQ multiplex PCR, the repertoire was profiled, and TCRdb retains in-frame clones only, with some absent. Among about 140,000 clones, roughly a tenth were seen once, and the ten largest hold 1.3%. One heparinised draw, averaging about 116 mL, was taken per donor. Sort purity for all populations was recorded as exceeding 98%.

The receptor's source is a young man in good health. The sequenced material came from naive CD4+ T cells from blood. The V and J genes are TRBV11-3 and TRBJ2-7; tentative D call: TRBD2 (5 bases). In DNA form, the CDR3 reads TGTGCCTCAAGGTTGGGGAGACCTGGTGAGCAGTACTTC. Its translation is CASRLGRPGEQYF.